This TCR beta chain appears in the sequencing data of a study of T-cell reconstitution after alpha-beta-depleted transplantation in children. V was pared by 4 bases and J by 4 bases, with 10 bases between. There are 13 residues in the CDR3. Germline V lookup: CDR1 SGHAT, CDR2 FQNNGV. A library of TCRbeta sequences, prepared with unique molecular identifiers, was generated. TCRdb re-derived calls from the PCR reads in MiXCR, one entry per CDR3 protein. This sample has about 830,000 distinct CDR3 sequences, with roughly 15% found just once. Study-wide results and caveats: At day 60, the high TCRbeta diversity found in some patients originated from recipient T cells and thymic progenitors that had survived.

This clonotype appeared a few times. Its antigen is unknown. The rearrangement links TRBV11-2 to TRBJ1-2; D call uncertain. The sequenced sample was PBMCs, mostly from graft donor cells, obtained 360 days after TCRalphabeta/CD19-depleted stem cell transplant. The TCR comes from a male patient under 18 who had a stem cell transplant for acute lymphoblastic leukemia, so the T cells may come from the graft donor. CDR3 loop: CASSSIGSYGYTF. The CDR3 region has the DNA TGTGCCAGCAGCTCAATTGGCAGCTATGGCTACACCTTC.